These T cell receptor beta chains were read from a single sample in a study of cytomegalovirus exposure and HLA in healthy donors. Profiled with immunoSEQ multiplex PCR; TCRdb holds only in-frame clones, not every one. The data show under 110,000 clones, around 85% seen once. The sequenced material came from PBMCs. The source of these receptors is a man aged 25 to 40 in good health and CMV-seronegative. Both conserved end residues are part of each CDR3. D genes are given only for firm matches. A clone size is listed for some rows: how often the clone was seen (once, few, many), or a class if it is expanded.

abundance	d_gene	v_gene	j_gene	CDR3aa	CDR3nt
.	TRBD1	TRBV5-6	TRBJ1-5	CASSLGTGDSNQPQHF	TGTGCCAGCAGCTTGGGGACAGGGGATAGCAATCAGCCCCAGCATTTT
.	TRBD2	TRBV6-1	TRBJ2-7	CASNKGGYEQYF	TGTGCCAGCAACAAGGGAGGGTACGAGCAGTACTTC
.	TRBD1	TRBV18	TRBJ2-3	CASSEDRGGDTQYF	TGTGCCAGCTCTGAGGACAGGGGAGGCGATACGCAGTATTTT
.	TRBD2	TRBV10-3	TRBJ2-7	CAISDGTSGGYEQYF	TGTGCCATCAGTGATGGGACTAGCGGGGGCTACGAGCAGTACTTC
few	.	TRBV6-5	TRBJ1-5	CASSYSANQPQHF	TGTGCCAGCAGTTACTCGGCAAATCAGCCCCAGCATTTT
once	.	TRBV10-3	TRBJ2-7	CAITDDRGDEQYF	TGTGCCATCACTGACGACAGAGGAGACGAGCAGTACTTC
.	.	TRBV5-6	TRBJ1-2	CASSLEGVLTF	TGTGCCAGCAGCTTGGAGGGGGTTCTCACCTTC
.	.	TRBV2	TRBJ1-2	CASSSGSPGYTF	TGTGCCAGCAGTTCAGGGTCTCCTGGCTACACCTTC
.	TRBD1	TRBV18	TRBJ1-1	CASSPPPYSTGSEAFF	TGTGCCAGCTCACCACCCCCTTATTCGACAGGGTCTGAAGCTTTCTTT
.	TRBD1	TRBV6-1	TRBJ2-7	CASSRGGTGGFEQYF	TGTGCCAGCAGTCGGGGGGGGACAGGGGGCTTCGAGCAGTACTTC
.	TRBD2	TRBV2	TRBJ2-7	CASSSGRGEQYF	TGTGCCAGCAGTTCAGGGAGGGGCGAGCAGTACTTC
.	.	TRBV18	TRBJ1-5	CASSPAPTNQPQHF	TGTGCCAGCTCACCAGCGCCTACTAATCAGCCCCAGCATTTT
few	TRBD2	TRBV9	TRBJ2-1	CASSVGSAGGPEQFF	TGTGCCAGCAGCGTAGGCTCAGCGGGAGGCCCTGAGCAGTTCTTC
few	.	TRBV30	TRBJ1-5	CAWSVLEENQPQHF	TGTGCCTGGAGTGTACTTGAGGAAAATCAGCCCCAGCATTTT
.	.	TRBV30	TRBJ2-7	CAWSALRRSYEQYF	TGTGCCTGGAGTGCATTGCGCCGTTCCTACGAGCAGTACTTC
.	.	TRBV18	TRBJ2-1	CASSPQRLGEQFF	TGTGCCAGCTCACCCCAGCGGCTGGGAGAGCAGTTCTTC
.	.	TRBV30	TRBJ1-6	CACKSGGGLSPLHF	TGTGCCTGCAAGTCTGGGGGGGGTTTATCACCCCTCCACTTT
.	TRBD2	TRBV9	TRBJ2-1	CASSPGGGGGANEQFF	TGTGCCAGCAGCCCCGGGGGGGGCGGGGGGGCGAATGAGCAGTTCTTC
few	TRBD2	TRBV5-1	TRBJ2-5	CAGRETQTQYF	TGCGCCGGGCGGGAGACCCAGACCCAGTACTTC
few	TRBD1	TRBV19	TRBJ1-2	CASSSRQGSYGYTF	TGTGCCAGTAGTTCTCGACAGGGGTCCTATGGCTACACCTTC
.	.	TRBV7-3	TRBJ2-1	CASSSPTAVPYNEQFF	TGTGCCAGCAGCTCGCCAACAGCGGTCCCCTACAATGAGCAGTTCTTC
.	TRBD2	TRBV5-1	TRBJ2-1	CASSQMGLAASYNEQFF	TGCGCCAGCAGTCAAATGGGACTAGCGGCATCCTACAATGAGCAGTTCTTC
.	.	TRBV5-1	TRBJ2-6	CASSFSTGANVLTF	TGCGCCAGCAGCTTTTCCACTGGGGCCAACGTCCTGACTTTC
.	.	TRBV7-9	TRBJ1-2	CASSQHYGYTF	TGTGCCAGCAGCCAACATTATGGCTACACCTTC
.	.	TRBV6-1	TRBJ1-2	CASLKDSFSYGYTF	TGTGCCAGCCTAAAGGACAGCTTCAGCTATGGCTACACCTTC
.	.	TRBV13	TRBJ1-1	CASSLGRGGRRNTEAFF	TGTGCCAGCAGCTTAGGGCGGGGGGGGCGCAGGAACACTGAAGCTTTCTTT
.	TRBD2	TRBV2	TRBJ2-7	CASRFSGGTQYF	TGTGCCAGCAGGTTTAGCGGGGGTACGCAGTACTTC
.	.	TRBV5-6	TRBJ1-5	CASSLGSNSNQPQHF	TGTGCCAGCAGCTTGGGTAGTAACAGCAATCAGCCGCAGCATTTT
.	.	TRBV6-6	TRBJ1-1	CASSYSSRMNTEAFF	TGTGCCAGCAGTTACTCGAGCAGGATGAACACTGAAGCTTTCTTT
.	TRBD2	TRBV27	TRBJ2-1	CASSPLGAGGLYNEQFF	TGTGCCAGCAGTCCCCTCGGAGCGGGAGGTCTTTACAATGAGCAGTTCTTC
once	TRBD2	TRBV6-1	TRBJ2-3	CASTSSGGSTDTQYF	TGTGCCAGCACCTCGAGCGGGGGATCGACAGATACGCAGTATTTT
.	.	TRBV5-5	TRBJ1-1	CASSLDLRNTEAFF	TGTGCCAGCAGCTTGGACCTCAGGAACACTGAAGCTTTCTTT
.	.	TRBV10-3	TRBJ2-2	CAIGGFDTGELFF	TGTGCCATCGGAGGTTTCGACACCGGGGAGCTGTTTTTT
.	TRBD1	TRBV5-1	TRBJ1-4	CASSPGQGNEKLFF	TGCGCCAGCAGCCCGGGACAGGGTAATGAAAAACTGTTTTTT
.	.	TRBV18	TRBJ2-1	CASSPGRNNEQFF	TGTGCCAGCTCACCAGGGAGAAACAATGAGCAGTTCTTC
.	TRBD1	TRBV19	TRBJ1-5	CASSAPGTGKNQPQHF	TGTGCCAGTAGCGCCCCCGGGACAGGAAAAAATCAGCCCCAGCATTTT
.	TRBD1	TRBV30	TRBJ2-3	CAWNNRGFSGTQYF	TGTGCCTGGAACAACAGGGGGTTTTCGGGTACGCAGTATTTT
.	.	TRBV18	TRBJ1-1	CASSPFQGNTEAFF	TGTGCCAGCTCACCATTCCAGGGTAACACTGAAGCTTTCTTT
.	.	TRBV5-4	TRBJ2-5	CASSPSSPETQYF	TGTGCCAGCAGCCCCTCGAGCCCAGAGACCCAGTACTTC
.	.	TRBV28	TRBJ2-7	CASSFSPRGSVYEQYF	TGTGCCAGCAGTTTCAGTCCGCGGGGTTCTGTGTACGAGCAGTACTTC
.	.	TRBV5-4	TRBJ2-1	CASSLGGNEQFF	TGTGCCAGCAGCTTGGGCGGCAATGAGCAGTTCTTC